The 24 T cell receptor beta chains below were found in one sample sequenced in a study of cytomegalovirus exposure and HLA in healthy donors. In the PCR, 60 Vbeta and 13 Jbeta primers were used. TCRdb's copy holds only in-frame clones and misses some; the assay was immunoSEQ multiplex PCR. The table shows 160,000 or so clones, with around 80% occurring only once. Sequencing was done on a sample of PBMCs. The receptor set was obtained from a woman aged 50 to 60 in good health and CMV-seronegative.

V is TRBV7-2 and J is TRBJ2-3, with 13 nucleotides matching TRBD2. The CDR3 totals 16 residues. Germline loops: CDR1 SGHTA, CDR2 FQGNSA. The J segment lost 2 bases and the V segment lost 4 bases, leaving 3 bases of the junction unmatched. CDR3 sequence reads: CASSSGLAGVTDTQYF. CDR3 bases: TGTGCCAGCAGCTCCGGACTAGCGGGAGTCACAGATACGCAGTATTTT.

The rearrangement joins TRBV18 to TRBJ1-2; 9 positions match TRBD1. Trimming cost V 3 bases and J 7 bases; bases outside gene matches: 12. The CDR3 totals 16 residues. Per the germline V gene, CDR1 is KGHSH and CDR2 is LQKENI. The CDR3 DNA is TGTGCCAGCTCACCGGGACAGGGACTGGTCAGGGGTGGCTACACCTTC. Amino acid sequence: CASSPGQGLVRGGYTF.

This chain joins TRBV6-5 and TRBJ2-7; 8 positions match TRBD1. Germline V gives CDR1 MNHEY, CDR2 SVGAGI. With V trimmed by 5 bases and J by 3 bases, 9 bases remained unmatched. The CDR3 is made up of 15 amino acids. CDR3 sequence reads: CASSTLTGDDYEQYF. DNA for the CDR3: TGTGCCAGCAGTACGCTGACAGGGGACGACTACGAGCAGTACTTC.

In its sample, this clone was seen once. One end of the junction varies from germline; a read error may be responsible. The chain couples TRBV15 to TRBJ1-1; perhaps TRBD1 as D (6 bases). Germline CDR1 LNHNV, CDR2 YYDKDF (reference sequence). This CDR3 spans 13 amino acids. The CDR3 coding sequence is TGTGTCACCAGTGGGGGCCGTGGCACTGAAGCTTTCTTT. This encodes CVTSGGRGTEAFF.

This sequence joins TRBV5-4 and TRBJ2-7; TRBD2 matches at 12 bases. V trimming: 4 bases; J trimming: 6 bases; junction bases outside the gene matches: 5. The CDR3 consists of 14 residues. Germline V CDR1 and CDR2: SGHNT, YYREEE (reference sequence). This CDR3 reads CASSPSGLAGEQYF. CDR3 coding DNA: TGTGCCAGCAGCCCCTCGGGACTAGCGGGCGAGCAGTACTTC.

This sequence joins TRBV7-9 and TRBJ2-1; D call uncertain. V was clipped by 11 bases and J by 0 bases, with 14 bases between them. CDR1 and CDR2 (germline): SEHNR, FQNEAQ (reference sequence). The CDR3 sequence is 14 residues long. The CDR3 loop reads CAVESPSSYNEQFF. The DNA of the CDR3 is TGTGCCGTAGAAAGCCCGAGCTCCTACAATGAGCAGTTCTTC.

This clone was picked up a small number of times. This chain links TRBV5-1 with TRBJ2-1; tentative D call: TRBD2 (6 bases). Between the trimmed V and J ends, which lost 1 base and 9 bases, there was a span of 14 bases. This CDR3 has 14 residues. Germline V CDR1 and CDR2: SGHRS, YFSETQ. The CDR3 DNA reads TGCGCCAGCAGCTTGCCGCGGGATTTGACTGAGCAGTTCTTC. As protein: CASSLPRDLTEQFF.

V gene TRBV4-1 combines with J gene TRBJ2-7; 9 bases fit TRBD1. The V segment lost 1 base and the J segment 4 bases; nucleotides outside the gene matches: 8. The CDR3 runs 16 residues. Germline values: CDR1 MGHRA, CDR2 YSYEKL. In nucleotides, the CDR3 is TGCGCCAGCAGCCAAGGTGCCGGGACAGGGTCGTACGAGCAGTACTTC. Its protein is CASSQGAGTGSYEQYF.

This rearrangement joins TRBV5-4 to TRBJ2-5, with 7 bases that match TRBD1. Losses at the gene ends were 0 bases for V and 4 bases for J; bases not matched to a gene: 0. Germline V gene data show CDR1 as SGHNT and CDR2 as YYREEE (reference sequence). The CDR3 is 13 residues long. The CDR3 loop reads CASSLGQGETQYF. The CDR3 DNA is TGTGCCAGCAGCTTGGGACAGGGAGAGACCCAGTACTTC.

CDR3 sequence reads: CAISESRSYEQYF. The CDR3 bases are TGTGCCATCAGTGAGTCGCGGTCCTACGAGCAGTACTTC. The chain links TRBV10-3 to TRBJ2-7, with no clear D. Germline V gene data show CDR1 as ENHRY and CDR2 as SYGVKD. CDR3 length: 13 residues. Trimming shortened V by 0 bases and J by 1 base, and 4 bases separated the two germline ends.

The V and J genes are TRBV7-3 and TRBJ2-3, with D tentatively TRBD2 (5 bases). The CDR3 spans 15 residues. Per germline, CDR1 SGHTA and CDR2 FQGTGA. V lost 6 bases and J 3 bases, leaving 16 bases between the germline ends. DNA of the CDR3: TGTGCCAGCAGAAGATCCGACCGGGGAACAGATACGCAGTATTTT. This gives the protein CASRRSDRGTDTQYF.

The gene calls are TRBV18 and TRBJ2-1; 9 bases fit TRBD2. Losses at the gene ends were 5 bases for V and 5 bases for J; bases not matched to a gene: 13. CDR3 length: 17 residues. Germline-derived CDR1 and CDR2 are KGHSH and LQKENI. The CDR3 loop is CASSMTKLAGVDNEQFF. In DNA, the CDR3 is TGTGCCAGCTCAATGACAAAACTAGCGGGCGTTGACAATGAGCAGTTCTTC.

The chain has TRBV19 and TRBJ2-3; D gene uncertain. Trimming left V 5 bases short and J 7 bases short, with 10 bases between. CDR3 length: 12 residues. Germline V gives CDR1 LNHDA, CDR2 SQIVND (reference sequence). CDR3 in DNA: TGTGCCAGTAGTCCTGAGTCACATACGCAGTATTTT. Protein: CASSPESHTQYF.

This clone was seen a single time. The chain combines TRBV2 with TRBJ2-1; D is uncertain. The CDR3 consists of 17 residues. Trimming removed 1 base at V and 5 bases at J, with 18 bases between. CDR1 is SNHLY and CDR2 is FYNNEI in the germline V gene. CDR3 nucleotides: TGTGCCAGCAGTGAAGTAAGAGGCGTGGGTGAGGACAATGAGCAGTTCTTC. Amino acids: CASSEVRGVGEDNEQFF.

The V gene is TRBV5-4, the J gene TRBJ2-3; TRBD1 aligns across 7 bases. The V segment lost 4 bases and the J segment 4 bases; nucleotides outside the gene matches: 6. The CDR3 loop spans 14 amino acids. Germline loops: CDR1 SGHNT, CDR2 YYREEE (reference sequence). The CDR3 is CASSKRDSSDTQYF. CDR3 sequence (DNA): TGTGCCAGCAGCAAACGGGACAGTTCAGATACGCAGTATTTT.

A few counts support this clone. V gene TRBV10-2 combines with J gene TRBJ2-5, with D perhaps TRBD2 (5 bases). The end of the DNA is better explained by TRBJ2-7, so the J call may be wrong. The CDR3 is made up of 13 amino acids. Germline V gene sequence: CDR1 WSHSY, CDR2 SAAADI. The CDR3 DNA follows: TGCGCCAGCAGCCCCGCCGGGGTGATCGAGCAGTACTTC. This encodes CASSPAGVIEQYF.

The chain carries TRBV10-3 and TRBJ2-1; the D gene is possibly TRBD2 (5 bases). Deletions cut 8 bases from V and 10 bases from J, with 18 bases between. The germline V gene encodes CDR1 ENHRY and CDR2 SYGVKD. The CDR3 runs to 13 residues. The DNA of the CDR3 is TGTGCCATCTCTACAACCGGAGGCACAGAGCAGTTCTTC. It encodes CAISTTGGTEQFF.

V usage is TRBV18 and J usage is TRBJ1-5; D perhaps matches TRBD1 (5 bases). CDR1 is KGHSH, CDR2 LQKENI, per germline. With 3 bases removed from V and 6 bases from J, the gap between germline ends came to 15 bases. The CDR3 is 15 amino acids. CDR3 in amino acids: CASSPTGDLGQPQHF. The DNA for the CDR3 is TGTGCCAGCTCACCGACGGGGGATCTAGGTCAGCCCCAGCATTTT.

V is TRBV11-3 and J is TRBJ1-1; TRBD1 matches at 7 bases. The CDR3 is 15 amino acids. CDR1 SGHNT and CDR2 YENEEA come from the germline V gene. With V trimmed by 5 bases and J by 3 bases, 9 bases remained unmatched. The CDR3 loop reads CASSPDDRDYTEAFF. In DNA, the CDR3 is TGTGCCAGCAGCCCTGACGACAGGGACTACACTGAAGCTTTCTTT.

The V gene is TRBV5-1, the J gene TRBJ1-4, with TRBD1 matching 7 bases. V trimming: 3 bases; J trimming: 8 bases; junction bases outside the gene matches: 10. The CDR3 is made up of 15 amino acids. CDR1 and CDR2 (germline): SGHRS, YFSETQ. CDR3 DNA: TGCGCCAGCAGCTACTCACAGGGGTCTGACGAAAAACTGTTTTTT. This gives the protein CASSYSQGSDEKLFF.

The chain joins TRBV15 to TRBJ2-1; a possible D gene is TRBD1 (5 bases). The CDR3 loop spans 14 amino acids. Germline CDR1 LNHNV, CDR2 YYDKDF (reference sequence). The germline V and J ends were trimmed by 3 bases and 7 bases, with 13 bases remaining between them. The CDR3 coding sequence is TGTGCCACCAGCAGGCCCCAGGGTGGGAATGAGCAGTTCTTC. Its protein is CATSRPQGGNEQFF. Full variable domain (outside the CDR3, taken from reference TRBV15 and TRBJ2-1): DAMVIQNPRYQVTQFGKPVTLSCSQTLNHNVMYWYQQKSSQAPKLLFHYYDKDFNNEADTPDNFQSRRPNTSFCFLDIRSPGLGDTAMYLCATSRPQGGNEQFFGPGTRLTVL.

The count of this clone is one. The DNA of the CDR3 is TGTGCCAGCAGCGTAGGGACTAGCGGGGGCTATGTGGAGACCCAGTACTTC. Encoded protein: CASSVGTSGGYVETQYF. The rearrangement joins TRBV9 to TRBJ2-5, with TRBD2 matching over 13 bases. There are 17 residues in the CDR3. Germline CDR1 is SGDLS and CDR2 is YYNGEE. Trimming took 0 bases from V and 5 from J; bases not matched to a gene: 7.

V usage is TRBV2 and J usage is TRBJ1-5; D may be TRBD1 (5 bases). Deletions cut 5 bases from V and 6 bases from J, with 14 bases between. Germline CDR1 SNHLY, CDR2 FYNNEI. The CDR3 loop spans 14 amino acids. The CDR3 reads CASSLGRDGQPQHF. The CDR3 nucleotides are TGTGCCAGCAGTTTGGGCAGGGATGGTCAGCCCCAGCATTTT.

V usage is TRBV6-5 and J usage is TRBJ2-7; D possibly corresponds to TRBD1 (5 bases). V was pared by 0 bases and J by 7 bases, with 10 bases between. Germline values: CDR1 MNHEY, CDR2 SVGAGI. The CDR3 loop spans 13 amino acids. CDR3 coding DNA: TGTGCCAGCAGTTACTCGAGACAGACTGAGCAGTACTTC. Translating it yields CASSYSRQTEQYF.